This T cell receptor (beta chain) came from a study of shared clonotypes between healthy human individuals. In germline, CDR1 is MNHNY, CDR2 SVGAGI (reference sequence). The CDR3 is 16 residues long. V shed 0 bases and J shed 3 bases, with 11 bases lying between them. Comment on this clone: Its antigen is still unknown.

Evenly divided among several immunoSEQ plates was the genomic DNA of each subset. Tens of thousands of T cell genomes, or about 290 ng DNA, went into unsorted PBMC replicate PCRs. The repertoire was sequenced with immunoSEQ multiplex PCR; TCRdb's copy has only in-frame clones and lacks some. The sample includes about 510,000 clones, about three quarters of them seen just once. Among the donors, all were Caucasian adults who lived in Nashville, Tennessee. General study results and limits: Having only a few donors restricted how much genetic and exposure-history diversity was captured.

This clonotype was sampled from a woman aged 35 to 49 in good health. Some clones in this sample may be carry-over from other donors' samples. V and J are TRBV6-6 and TRBJ2-2; a possible D gene is TRBD2 (6 bases). Sequenced input: PBMCs. The CDR3 DNA follows: TGTGCCAGCAGTTACTCGAGCGGGCGGGACACCGGGGAGCTGTTTTTT. It is translated as CASSYSSGRDTGELFF.